The clone carrying this T cell receptor beta chain has only a few counts. The antigen is not known. The germline V gene has CDR1 DFQATT and CDR2 SNEGSKA (reference sequence). CDR3 length: 15 residues. Trimming cost V 7 bases and J 0 bases, with 15 bases left between them. These data belong to a study of identical twins. Regarding the study as a whole: Abundant cord blood beta clonotypes carried fewer insertions; memory repertoires showed none.

TCRdb passed the 5' RACE reads through MiXCR, listing each CDR3 protein once. The table records roughly 770,000 distinct CDR3 sequences, about 18% of them present only once. This sample was shared with a second study, whose subject was T cells expressing NK-cell markers. In that study: Within the sequenced cohort of eight donors, seven exhibited HCMV seropositivity and one was seronegative.

The sequencing sample was made of PBMCs. This receptor was obtained from a young woman in good health. The chain couples TRBV20-1 to TRBJ2-2, with unresolved D. Here the CDR3 DNA reads TGCAGTGTCCCACTTTCTATCGCGAACACCGGGGAGCTGTTTTTT. Amino acids: CSVPLSIANTGELFF.